Below, one T cell receptor (beta chain) is given with its context. Antigen unknown. The sample originates from a study of T cell repertoires in cytomegalovirus infection. Study information: The authors relied on CMV epitopes, both recently identified HLA-C-restricted and well-studied HLA-B-restricted. General observations from the study: Clonotypes of TCR beta that were HLA-C-restricted and CMV-specific dominated the ex vivo response.

TCRdb processed the reads anew with MiXCR; each CDR3 protein has one entry. This sample has just under 500,000 distinct CDR3 sequences, with around 30% found just once. With 6 bases removed from V and 4 bases from J, the gap between germline ends came to 18 bases. Germline-derived CDR1 and CDR2 are SNHLY and FYNNEI. The CDR3 has 16 amino acids. This chain joins TRBV2 and TRBJ2-2; TRBD2 is a possible D gene (5 bases). This sequence was found in a human donor in good health (CMV status not recorded). Some clones in this sample may be carry-over from other donors' samples. The sample in question was cultured PBMCs, obtained from culture after CMV antigen stimulation. The CDR3 DNA reads as TGTGCCAGCAGGGGGAGTAGTCGTTTTATCACCGGGGAGCTGTTTTTT. It yields the protein CASRGSSRFITGELFF. The complete variable domain, with remaining parts taken from reference TRBV2 and TRBJ2-2, reads EPEVTQTPSHQVTQMGQEVILRCVPISNHLYFYWYRQILGQKVEFLVSFYNNEISEKSEIFDDQFSVERPDGSNFTLKIRSTKLEDSAMYFCASRGSSRFITGELFFGEGSRLTVL.